What follows are 5 T cell receptor beta chains derived from one specimen sequenced in a study of control samples from healthy donors and cancer patients. The repertoire was sequenced with immunoSEQ multiplex PCR; TCRdb's copy has only in-frame clones and lacks some. The data contain under 20,000 clones, roughly 80% of them singletons. The sequenced sample was PBMCs. The source of these receptors is a woman in her seventies with lung cancer.

The V and J genes are TRBV9 and TRBJ1-6; D remains unclear. CDR3 length: 13 residues. Germline lookup yields CDR1 SGDLS and CDR2 YYNGEE. V dropped 4 bases and J dropped 11 bases, with 13 bases sitting between them. The CDR3 here is CASSPVETAPLHF. As DNA, the CDR3 is TGTGCCAGCAGCCCGGTGGAGACGGCACCCCTCCACTTT.

The V call is TRBV6-5, the J call TRBJ2-7; the match to TRBD2 covers 7 bases. CDR1 and CDR2 (germline): MNHEY, SVGAGI. The CDR3 consists of 13 residues. The V and J ends lost 5 bases and 3 bases, in that order; junction bases with no gene match: 4. CDR3 DNA: TGTGCCAGCAGTCCGGGGACTATCTACGAGCAGTACTTC. Protein product: CASSPGTIYEQYF.

The chain employs TRBV4-3 and TRBJ2-4; D uncertain. V shed 0 bases and J shed 8 bases, with 11 bases lying between them. Germline assignment: CDR1 LGHNA and CDR2 YSLEER. CDR3 length equals 14 residues. CDR3 coding DNA: TGCGCCAGCAGCCAAGAACCGGCTGGGGACATTCAGTACTTC. It encodes CASSQEPAGDIQYF.

This clone has a handful of counts. V gene TRBV19 combines with J gene TRBJ2-7; D perhaps matches TRBD1 (5 bases). Germline-derived CDR1 and CDR2 are LNHDA and SQIVND (reference sequence). CDR3 length: 13 amino acids. V was pared by 3 bases and J by 3 bases, with 9 bases between. In DNA form, the CDR3 reads TGTGCCAGTAGTATCCAAAGGGGCTACGAGCAGTACTTC. Translation gives CASSIQRGYEQYF.

The genes are TRBV4-1 and TRBJ2-1; no clear D. The CDR3 is made up of 17 amino acids. V was pared by 0 bases and J by 0 bases, with 12 bases between. The germline gives CDR1 MGHRA, CDR2 YSYEKL. The CDR3 region is CASSQESGSSSYNEQFF. CDR3 DNA sequence: TGCGCCAGCAGCCAAGAATCGGGCTCGAGCTCCTACAATGAGCAGTTCTTC.